A single TCR beta chain is shown here with its context. Antigen specificity is unknown. Germline CDR1 MNHNS, CDR2 SASEGT. V was shortened by 2 bases and J by 0 bases, with 20 bases between the two germline ends. The CDR3 covers 19 residues. The PCR used 60 Vbeta and 13 Jbeta primers. This table comes from immunoSEQ multiplex PCR, and its TCRdb copy is limited to in-frame clones, with some not included. The sample consists of approximately 200,000 clones, roughly 81% of them appearing once. Nominal health characterized the donors when sampled, though unrecorded immune exposures were likely. These data originate in a study of cytomegalovirus exposure and HLA in healthy donors. Study-wide points: On later analysis, the bulk of CMV-associated TCR beta chains appeared to be HLA-restricted. Exclusion applied to some V segments, including TRBV6-2 and TRBV6-3, as they were indistinguishable. Later on, a genetic analysis was performed. It linked a missense variant in DCLRE1C with V- and J-gene trimming of TCR beta.

The gene calls are TRBV6-1 and TRBJ2-4, with D tentatively TRBD2 (6 bases). This receptor was identified in a woman aged 30 to 39 in good health and CMV-seropositive. Sequencing used PBMCs. The CDR3 DNA follows: TGTGCCAGCAGTGAAAACGCGGCAGTCGGGACTCTAGCCAAAAACATTCAGTACTTC. It encodes CASSENAAVGTLAKNIQYF.